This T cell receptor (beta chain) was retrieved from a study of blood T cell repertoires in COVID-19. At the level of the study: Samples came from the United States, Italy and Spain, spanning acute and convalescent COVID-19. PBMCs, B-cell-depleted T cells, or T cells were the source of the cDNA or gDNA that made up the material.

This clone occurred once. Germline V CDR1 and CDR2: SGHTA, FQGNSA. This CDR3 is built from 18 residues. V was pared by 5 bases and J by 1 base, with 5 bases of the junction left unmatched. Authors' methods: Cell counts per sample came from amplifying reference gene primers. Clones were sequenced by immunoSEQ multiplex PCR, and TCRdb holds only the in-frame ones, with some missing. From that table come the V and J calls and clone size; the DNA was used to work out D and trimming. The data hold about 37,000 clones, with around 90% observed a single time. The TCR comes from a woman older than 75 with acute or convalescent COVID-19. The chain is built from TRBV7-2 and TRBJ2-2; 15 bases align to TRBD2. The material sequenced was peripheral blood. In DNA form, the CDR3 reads TGTGCCAGCAGCCTCCAGGGACTAGCGGGGGGGAACACCGGGGAGCTGTTTTTT. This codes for CASSLQGLAGGNTGELFF.